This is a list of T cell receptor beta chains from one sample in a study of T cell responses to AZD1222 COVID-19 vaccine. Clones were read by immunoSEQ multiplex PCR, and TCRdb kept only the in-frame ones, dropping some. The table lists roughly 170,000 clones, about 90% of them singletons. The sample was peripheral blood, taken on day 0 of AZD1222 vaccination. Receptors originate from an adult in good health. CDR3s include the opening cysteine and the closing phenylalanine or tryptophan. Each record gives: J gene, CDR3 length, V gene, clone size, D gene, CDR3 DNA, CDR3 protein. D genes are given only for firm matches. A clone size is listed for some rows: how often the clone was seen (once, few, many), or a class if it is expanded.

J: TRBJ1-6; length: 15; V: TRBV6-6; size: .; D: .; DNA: TGTGCCAGCAGATTCAGCCCTCCGAATAATTCACCCCTCCACTTT; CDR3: CASRFSPPNNSPLHF
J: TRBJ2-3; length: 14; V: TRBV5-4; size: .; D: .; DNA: TGTGCCAGCAGCTCGGGGTCGAGTAAGGATACGCAGTATTTT; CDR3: CASSSGSSKDTQYF
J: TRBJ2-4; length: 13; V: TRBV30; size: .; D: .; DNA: TGTGCCTGGAAAGCGGGAGCCAAAAACATTCAGTACTTC; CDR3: CAWKAGAKNIQYF
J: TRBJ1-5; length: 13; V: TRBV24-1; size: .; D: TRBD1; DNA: TGTGCCACCAGTGGACAGGGCCCCGGGCCCCAGCATTTT; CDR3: CATSGQGPGPQHF
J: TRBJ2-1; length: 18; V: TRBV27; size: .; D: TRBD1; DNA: TGTGCCAGCAGTAACCCGACAGGGGAAGGGTTTGGCTCGTCTGAGCAGTTCTTC; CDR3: CASSNPTGEGFGSSEQFF
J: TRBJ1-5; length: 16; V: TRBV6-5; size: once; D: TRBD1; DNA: TGTGCCAGCAGTTACTCGATTCGGACAGGGGGACAGCCCCAGCATTTT; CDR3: CASSYSIRTGGQPQHF
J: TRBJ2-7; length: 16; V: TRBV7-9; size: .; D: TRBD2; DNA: TGTGCCAGCAGCTCCTCTAGCGGGGCTTTCTCCTACGAGCAGTACTTC; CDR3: CASSSSSGAFSYEQYF
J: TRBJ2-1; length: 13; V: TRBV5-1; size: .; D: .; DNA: TGCGCCAGCTGGGCTAGTTCCTACAATGAGCAGTTCTTC; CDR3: CASWASSYNEQFF
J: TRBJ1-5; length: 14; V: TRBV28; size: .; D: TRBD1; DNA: TGTGCCAGCAGCTGGACAGGGAATGGTCAGCCCCAGCATTTT; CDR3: CASSWTGNGQPQHF
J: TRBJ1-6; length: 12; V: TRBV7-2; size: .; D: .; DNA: TGTGCCAGCAGCTCCCCCTCCTCACCCCTCCACTTT; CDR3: CASSSPSSPLHF
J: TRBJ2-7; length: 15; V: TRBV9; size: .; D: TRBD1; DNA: TGTGCCAGCAGCCCTCGGGACAGGAGAGCCTACGAGCAGTACTTC; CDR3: CASSPRDRRAYEQYF
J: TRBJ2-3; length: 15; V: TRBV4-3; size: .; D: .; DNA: TGCGCCAGCAGCCCCAATCCTGCAGGGCCAGATACGCAGTATTTT; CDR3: CASSPNPAGPDTQYF
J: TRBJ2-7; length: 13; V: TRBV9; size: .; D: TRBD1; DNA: TGTGCCAGCAGCCCCCGGACAGGGGGCGAGCAGTACTTC; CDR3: CASSPRTGGEQYF
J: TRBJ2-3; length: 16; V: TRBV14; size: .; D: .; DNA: TGTGCCAGCAGCCAAGATCCGGGACTTCGCACAGATACGCAGTATTTT; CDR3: CASSQDPGLRTDTQYF
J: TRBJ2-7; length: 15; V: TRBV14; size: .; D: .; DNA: TGTGCCAGCAGCCAAACCTGGACACGCTCCTACGAGCAGTACTTC; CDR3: CASSQTWTRSYEQYF
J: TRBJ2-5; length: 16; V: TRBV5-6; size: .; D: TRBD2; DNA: TGTGCCAGCAGCACCCCAGCGGGGGGAGGAGGAGAGACCCAGTACTTC; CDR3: CASSTPAGGGGETQYF
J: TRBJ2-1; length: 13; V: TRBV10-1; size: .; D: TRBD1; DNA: TGCGCCAGCAAAGGGACAGGCGACAATGAGCAGTTCTTC; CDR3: CASKGTGDNEQFF